This T cell receptor beta chain was documented in a study of post-analysis software for immune sequencing data. This clonotype was seen only a few times. The antigen is unknown. The CDR3 has 14 amino acids. Germline values: CDR1 MNHNY, CDR2 SVGAGI (reference sequence). Trimming took 0 bases from V and 7 from J, leaving 10 bases between them. Researchers reported that TCR beta cDNA libraries carried unique molecular identifiers. TCRdb reprocessed the PCR reads with MiXCR, giving one entry per CDR3 protein. Among 600,000 to 750,000 distinct CDR3 sequences listed, 59% were seen once. Study results and caveats: Five TRBV segments occurring more often in patients than controls included TRBV5-6, TRBV5-1 and TRBV20-1.

The sample taken for sequencing was blood. The genes are TRBV6-6 and TRBJ2-1; D uncertain. The receptor was isolated from a girl aged 2 to 9 with multiple sclerosis. Here the CDR3 reads CASSYSDPRNEQFF. Here the CDR3 DNA reads TGTGCCAGCAGTTACTCTGACCCGAGAAATGAGCAGTTCTTC.